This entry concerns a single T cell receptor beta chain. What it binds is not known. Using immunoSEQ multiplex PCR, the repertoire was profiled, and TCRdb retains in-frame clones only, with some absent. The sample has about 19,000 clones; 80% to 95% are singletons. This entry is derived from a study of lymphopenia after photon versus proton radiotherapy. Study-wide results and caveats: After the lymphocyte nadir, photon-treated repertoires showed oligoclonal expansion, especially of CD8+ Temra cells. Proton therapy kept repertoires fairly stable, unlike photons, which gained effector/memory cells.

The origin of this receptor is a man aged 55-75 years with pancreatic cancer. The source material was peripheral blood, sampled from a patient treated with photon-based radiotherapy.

CDR3 sequence (DNA): TGTGCAAGTCGCTTAGGTGGCAGGGGCTACGAGCAGTACTTC. This codes for CASRLGGRGYEQYF. The gene calls are TRBV12-2 and TRBJ2-7; the D call TRBD1 from the table was never checked on the DNA. TRBV12-2 is classified as a pseudogene. The CDR3 runs to 14 residues.